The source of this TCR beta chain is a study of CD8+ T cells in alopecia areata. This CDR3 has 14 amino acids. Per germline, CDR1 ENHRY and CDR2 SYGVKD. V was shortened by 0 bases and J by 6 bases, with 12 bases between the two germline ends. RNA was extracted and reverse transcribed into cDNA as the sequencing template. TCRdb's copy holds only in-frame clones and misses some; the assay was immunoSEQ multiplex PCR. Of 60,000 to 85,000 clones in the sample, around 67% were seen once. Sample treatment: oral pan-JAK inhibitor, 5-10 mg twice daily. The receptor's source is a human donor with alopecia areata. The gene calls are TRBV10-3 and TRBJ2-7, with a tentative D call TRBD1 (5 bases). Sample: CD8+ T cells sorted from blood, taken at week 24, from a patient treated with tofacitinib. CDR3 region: CAISESGQIGEQYF. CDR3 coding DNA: TGTGCCATCAGTGAGTCGGGGCAAATTGGCGAGCAGTACTTC.